This is a list of T cell receptor beta chains from one sample in a study of CD8 T cells in Susac syndrome. Via MiXCR, TCRdb re-called the immunoSEQ multiplex PCR reads, giving one row per CDR3 protein. This table holds around 130,000 distinct CDR3 sequences, about 90% found once. Source material: CD8+ T cells from PBMCs. These receptor sequences come from a human donor with multiple sclerosis. CDR3s include the opening cysteine and the closing phenylalanine or tryptophan. D genes are given only for firm matches. Size is stated for part of the rows, as once, few or many counts, or as a class when the clone is expanded.

v_gene	abundance	d_gene	j_gene	CDR3nt	CDR3aa
TRBV5-6	.	.	TRBJ2-3	TGTGCCAGCAGCGAAGTGGGCGGGGATACGCAGTATTTT	CASSEVGGDTQYF
TRBV5-1	.	.	TRBJ2-5	TGCGCCAGCAGTGGAGACCAAGAGACCCAGTACTTC	CASSGDQETQYF
TRBV9	few	TRBD2	TRBJ2-3	TGTGCCAGCAGCTCCGGGACTAGCGGGAGGGCCGATACGCAGTATTTT	CASSSGTSGRADTQYF
TRBV12-3/TRBV12-4	.	.	TRBJ2-5	TGTGCCAGCAGTTCTCCACTGAGTAGTAGCGGAGCTCAAGAGACCCAGTACTTC	CASSSPLSSSGAQETQYF
TRBV7-9	.	TRBD1	TRBJ2-7	TGTGCCAGCAGCTTTGGGACAGGGCACGAGCAGTACTTC	CASSFGTGHEQYF
TRBV5-6	.	.	TRBJ2-5	TGTGCCAGCAGCACCCTGATACTTGGGGGAGAGACCCAGTACTTC	CASSTLILGGETQYF
TRBV30	.	TRBD1	TRBJ2-7	TGTGCCTGGAACACCGGGACAGAATACGAGCAGTACTTC	CAWNTGTEYEQYF
TRBV6-6	once	.	TRBJ2-2	TGTGCCAGCAGTTACTTGGGACTGGGCACCGGGGAGCTGTTTTTT	CASSYLGLGTGELFF
TRBV5-6	.	TRBD1	TRBJ2-7	TGTGCCAGCAGTTATCCCGGGACAGCCACCTACGAGCAGTACTTC	CASSYPGTATYEQYF
TRBV15	.	.	TRBJ2-2	TGTGCCACCACCCAAACAAAGGGGAGGGGGGGCACCGGGGAGCTGTTTTTT	CATTQTKGRGGTGELFF
TRBV13	.	TRBD2	TRBJ2-3	TGTGCCAGCAGCTCGGCCGGGACTAGTTTCACAGATACGCAGTATTTT	CASSSAGTSFTDTQYF
TRBV7-9	.	TRBD2	TRBJ2-7	TGTGCCAGCAGCTCCCCGGGCGGGAGCTCCTACGAGCAGTACTTC	CASSSPGGSSYEQYF